The TCR beta chain described here comes from a study of T cell responses to AZD1222 COVID-19 vaccine. TCRdb's copy holds only in-frame clones and misses some; the assay was immunoSEQ multiplex PCR. The table includes 55,000 to 80,000 clones, around three quarters detected once. The V segment lost 0 bases and the J segment 6 bases; nucleotides outside the gene matches: 7. The CDR3 consists of 15 residues. Per germline, CDR1 MNHEY and CDR2 SMNVEV (reference sequence). The rearrangement joins TRBV27 to TRBJ1-2; 7 positions agree with TRBD1. The TCR originated in an adult in good health. Sequenced here: peripheral blood, sampled on day 0 of AZD1222 vaccination. The CDR3, as DNA: TGTGCCAGCAGTTTATCGAGAGGGGGCGCGGATGGCTACACCTTC. Protein product: CASSLSRGGADGYTF.